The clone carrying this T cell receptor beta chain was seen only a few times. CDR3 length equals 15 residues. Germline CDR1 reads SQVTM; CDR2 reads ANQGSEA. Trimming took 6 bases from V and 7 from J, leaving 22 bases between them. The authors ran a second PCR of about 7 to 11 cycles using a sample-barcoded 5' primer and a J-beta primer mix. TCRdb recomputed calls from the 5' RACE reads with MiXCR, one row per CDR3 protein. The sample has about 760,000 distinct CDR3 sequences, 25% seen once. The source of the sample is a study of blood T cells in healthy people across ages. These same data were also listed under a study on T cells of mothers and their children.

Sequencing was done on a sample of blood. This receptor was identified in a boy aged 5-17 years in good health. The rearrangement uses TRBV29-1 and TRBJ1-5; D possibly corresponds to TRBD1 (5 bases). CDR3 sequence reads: CSVTSGAEVAQPQHF. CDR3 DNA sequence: TGCAGCGTGACCAGCGGGGCTGAGGTGGCACAGCCCCAGCATTTT. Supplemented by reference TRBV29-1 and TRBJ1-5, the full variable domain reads SAVISQKPSRDICQRGTSLTIQCQVDSQVTMMFWYRQQPGQSLTLIATANQGSEATYESGFVIDKFPISRPNLTFSTLTVSNMSPEDSSIYLCSVTSGAEVAQPQHFGDGTRLSIL.